The TCR beta chain described here comes from a study of control samples from healthy donors and cancer patients (dated by TCRdb to 2020 to 2021). The library came from the immunoSEQ multiplex PCR assay. In TCRdb, the immuneACCESS table is reduced to in-frame sequences with V and J assigned. These tables do not hold every clone; where another copy was compared, an unresolved V gene accounts for under half, and the others remain unexplained. Counted in this sample were about 150,000 clones; about 89% of them appeared once. The ten largest clones represent 4.9% of the sample. As regards this clone: No antigen is known for it. There are no base qualities to consult, and no much larger clone falls within one base.

From a lookup of the germline V gene, CDR1 and CDR2 are SGHTA and FQGTGA. The junction shows trimming of 5 bases on V and 2 bases on J, plus 3 bases between the germline ends. The CDR3 contains 12 residues, cysteine and phenylalanine counted. The kept DNA is CDR3 alone, 36 bases in frame from the first base. The receptor's source is a man aged 30 to 45 in good health. The chain employs TRBV7-3 and TRBJ2-2; too little of a D gene remains to name it. The sample consisted of blood. The CDR3 reads CASSPNTGELFF. The DNA reads TGTGCCAGCAGCCCCAACACCGGGGAGCTGTTTTTT. Beyond the CDR3, the reference TRBV7-3 and TRBJ2-2 genes provide the residues; the full variable domain reads: GAGVSQTPSNKVTEKGKYVELRCDPISGHTALYWYRQSLGQGPEFLIYFQGTGAADDSGLPNDRFFAVRPEGSVSTLKIQRTERGDSAVYLCASSPNTGELFFGEGSRLTVL.